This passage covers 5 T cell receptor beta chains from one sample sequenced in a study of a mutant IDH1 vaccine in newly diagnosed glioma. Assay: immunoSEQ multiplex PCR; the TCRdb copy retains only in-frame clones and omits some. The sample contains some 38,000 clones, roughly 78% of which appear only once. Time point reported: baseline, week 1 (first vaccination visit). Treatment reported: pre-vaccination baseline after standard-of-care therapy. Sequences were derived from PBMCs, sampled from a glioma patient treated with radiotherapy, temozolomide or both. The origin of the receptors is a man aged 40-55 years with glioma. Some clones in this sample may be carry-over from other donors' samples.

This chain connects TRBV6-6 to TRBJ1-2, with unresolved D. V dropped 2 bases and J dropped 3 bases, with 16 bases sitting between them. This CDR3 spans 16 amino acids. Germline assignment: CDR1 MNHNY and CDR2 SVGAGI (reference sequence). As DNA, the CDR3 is TGTGCCAGCAGTTACCGGCCGGGGATCGGCGACTATGGCTACACCTTC. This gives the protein CASSYRPGIGDYGYTF.

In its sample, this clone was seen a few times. The CDR3 bases are TGTGCCAGCAGACCTGGACAGGGGAGGACTGAAGCTTTCTTT. Protein product: CASRPGQGRTEAFF. The chain carries TRBV28 and TRBJ1-1; 9 bases match TRBD1. Trimming took 6 bases from V and 5 from J; bases not matched to a gene: 7. This CDR3 has 14 amino acids. Germline V gives CDR1 MDHEN, CDR2 SYDVKM.

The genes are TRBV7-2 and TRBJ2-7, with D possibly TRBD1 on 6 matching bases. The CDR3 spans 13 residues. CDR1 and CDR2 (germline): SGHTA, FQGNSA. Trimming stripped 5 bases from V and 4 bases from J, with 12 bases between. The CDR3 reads CASSLITGYEQYF. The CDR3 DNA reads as TGTGCCAGCAGCCTAATAACAGGGTACGAGCAGTACTTC.

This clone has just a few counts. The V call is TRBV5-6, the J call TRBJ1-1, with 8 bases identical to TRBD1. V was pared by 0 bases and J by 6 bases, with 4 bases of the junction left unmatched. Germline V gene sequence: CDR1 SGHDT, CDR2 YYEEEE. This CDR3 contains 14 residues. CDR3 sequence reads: CASSLGQGAAEAFF. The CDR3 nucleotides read TGTGCCAGCAGCTTGGGCCAGGGGGCGGCTGAAGCTTTCTTT.

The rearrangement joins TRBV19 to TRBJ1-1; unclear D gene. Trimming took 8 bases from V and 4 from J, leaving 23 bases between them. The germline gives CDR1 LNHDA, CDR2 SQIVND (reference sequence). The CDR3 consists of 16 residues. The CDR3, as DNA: TGTGCCAGTCGGGCCCGGGCCATACTAGTAGGCACTGAAGCTTTCTTT. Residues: CASRARAILVGTEAFF.